This note documents a single TCR beta chain sequence. Germline lookup yields CDR1 SGHTS and CDR2 YDEGEE. V lost 4 bases and J 6 bases, leaving 11 bases between the germline ends. This CDR3 is built from 13 residues. The data are from a study of blood T cells in healthy people across ages. Through a sample-barcoded 5' primer and a J-beta primer mix, a second PCR was run for roughly 7 to 12 cycles. The authors tagged each cDNA molecule using a template-switch adaptor with 12 random nucleotides. A minimum of 2.5 million CDR3-containing paired-end reads was obtained for each sample. TCRdb passed the 5' RACE reads through MiXCR, listing each CDR3 protein once. The sample consists of about 1 million distinct CDR3 sequences, 35% to 55% of them appearing once. Each donor was a healthy Caucasian individual from Russia, aged roughly 6 to 100.

The clonotype originates from a woman in her fifties or sixties in good health. Sequencing was carried out using blood. The rearrangement uses TRBV5-8 and TRBJ2-1, with D maybe TRBD2 (6 bases). The CDR3 loop is CASSAGPTNEQFF. CDR3 sequence (DNA): TGTGCCAGCAGCGCGGGACCCACCAATGAGCAGTTCTTC.